These 19 T cell receptor beta chains originate from one sample sequenced in a study of CD4 T cells in relation to SARS-CoV-2 and coronaviruses. CD4+ T cells from unexposed donors were obtained before the COVID-19 pandemic (2011-2018). After about 10 days of culture, CD4+ T cells were isolated. TCRdb keeps only in-frame clones here, not all; method: immunoSEQ multiplex PCR. The sample includes about 20,000 clones, roughly 80% seen only once; the top ten take less than 20%. Their antigen targets remain unknown. Material: CD4+ T cells from PBMCs, cultured in vitro. These receptors were collected from a human donor in good health.

The rearrangement uses TRBV6-5 and TRBJ1-1; a possible D gene is TRBD1 (5 bases). The CDR3 covers 12 residues. V was pared by 10 bases and J by 2 bases, with 11 bases between. Germline values: CDR1 MNHEY, CDR2 SVGAGI. The DNA of the CDR3 is TGTGCCATTTGGGACCTAAACACTGAAGCTTTCTTT. Translating it yields CAIWDLNTEAFF.

By sample fraction, this clone is medium-sized. This chain links TRBV10-1 with TRBJ1-1, with TRBD1 as a possible D gene (6 bases). The CDR3 covers 13 residues. Germline lookup yields CDR1 WNHNN and CDR2 SYGVQD (reference sequence). Trimming pared 6 bases from V and 4 bases from J, leaving 12 bases between. CDR3 region: CASRAQGSTEAFF. CDR3 nucleotides: TGCGCCAGCAGGGCGCAGGGGAGCACTGAAGCTTTCTTT.

In DNA form, the CDR3 reads TGTGCCAGCAGCCTAGAGGGGGGACGAAATTACGAGCAGTACTTC. This codes for CASSLEGGRNYEQYF. The chain is built from TRBV7-2 and TRBJ2-7; either TRBD1 or TRBD2 may fit D (6 bases each). This CDR3 spans 15 amino acids. From germline, CDR1 is SGHTA and CDR2 FQGNSA. V was trimmed by 5 bases and J by 4 bases, leaving 18 bases between them.

The chain links TRBV30 to TRBJ1-1, with TRBD1 matching over 10 bases. The length of the CDR3 is 16 residues. Germline V CDR1 and CDR2: GTSNPN, SVGIG (reference sequence). V trimming: 0 bases; J trimming: 0 bases; junction bases outside the gene matches: 4. As DNA, the CDR3 is TGTGCCTGGAGTGTGACAGGGGGCCTCCTGAACACTGAAGCTTTCTTT. It encodes CAWSVTGGLLNTEAFF.

This clone came up once. This rearrangement joins TRBV29-1 to TRBJ2-3; weak D call: TRBD1 (5 bases). Trimming left V 1 base short and J 3 bases short, with 8 bases between. There are 13 residues in the CDR3. Germline V gene sequence: CDR1 SQVTM, CDR2 ANQGSEA. CDR3 protein: CSVEGQGTDTQYF. For the CDR3, the DNA is TGCAGCGTTGAAGGCCAGGGTACAGATACGCAGTATTTT.

The genes are TRBV18 and TRBJ2-3; TRBD2 matches at 7 bases. There are 15 residues in the CDR3. With 6 bases clipped from V and 4 bases from J, the junction kept 10 bases outside the gene matches. Per germline, CDR1 KGHSH and CDR2 LQKENI. CDR3 DNA: TGTGCCAGCTCGCCTCCGGGGGGTCGGGCAGATACGCAGTATTTT. Translated: CASSPPGGRADTQYF.

The V gene is TRBV30, the J gene TRBJ2-5; possibly TRBD2 for D (6 bases). V was clipped by 5 bases and J by 8 bases, with 18 bases between them. This CDR3 spans 13 amino acids. Germline loops: CDR1 GTSNPN, CDR2 SVGIG (reference sequence). The chain's CDR3 is CAWVRRGWGTQYF. CDR3 nucleotides: TGTGCCTGGGTGAGGAGGGGTTGGGGAACCCAGTACTTC.

The J gene is TRBJ1-6, the V gene TRBV5-1, with 8 bases that match TRBD1. V lost 4 bases and J lost 5; bases outside the gene matches: 2. The length of the CDR3 is 14 residues. Per the germline V gene, CDR1 is SGHRS and CDR2 is YFSETQ. The CDR3 sequence is CASSTGGNNSPLHF. The CDR3 bases are TGCGCCAGCAGCACAGGGGGAAATAATTCACCCCTCCACTTT.

The genes are TRBV11-3 and TRBJ2-1, with D hard to call. The CDR3 runs to 13 residues. The germline gives CDR1 SGHNT, CDR2 YENEEA. With 2 bases removed from V and 5 bases from J, the gap between germline ends came to 7 bases. CDR3 in amino acids: CASSLRPDNEQFF. Here the CDR3 DNA reads TGTGCCAGCAGCTTAAGGCCCGACAATGAGCAGTTCTTC.

This CDR3 is CASSYSWETQPQHF. DNA for the CDR3: TGTGCCAGCAGTTACTCGTGGGAAACTCAGCCCCAGCATTTT. The chain is built from TRBV6-6 and TRBJ1-5; unclear D gene. The CDR3 covers 14 residues. Between the trimmed V and J ends, which lost 0 bases and 6 bases, there was a span of 9 bases. Germline CDR1 MNHNY, CDR2 SVGAGI (reference sequence).

The J gene is TRBJ2-2, the V gene TRBV28; no firm D call. Germline V gene lookup returns CDR1 MDHEN and CDR2 SYDVKM. V gave up 5 bases and J gave up 6 bases, with 7 bases separating them. The CDR3 is 12 residues long. This chain's CDR3 is CASSQGPGELFF. The CDR3 DNA follows: TGTGCCAGCAGTCAAGGACCCGGGGAGCTGTTTTTT.

By sample share, this clone is large. The CDR3 DNA follows: TGTGCCAGCAGCGGGGGAAATGGCTACACCTTC. Its protein is CASSGGNGYTF. V and J are TRBV6-5 and TRBJ1-2; a possible D gene is TRBD1 (5 bases). Germline lookup yields CDR1 MNHEY and CDR2 SVGAGI. CDR3 length: 11 amino acids. The germline V and J ends were trimmed by 6 bases and 6 bases, with 8 bases remaining between them.

The V call is TRBV4-1, the J call TRBJ2-7; TRBD1 might be the D (5 bases). V was pared by 0 bases and J by 3 bases, with 18 bases between. This CDR3 region has 17 residues. Germline-derived CDR1 and CDR2 are MGHRA and YSYEKL. The CDR3 loop reads CASSQDNHGQPLYEQYF. The CDR3 coding sequence is TGCGCCAGCAGCCAAGATAACCACGGACAACCCCTCTACGAGCAGTACTTC.

The rearrangement links TRBV19 to TRBJ1-6, with TRBD1 matching 8 bases. The CDR3 loop spans 17 amino acids. The V gene's germline CDR1 is LNHDA and CDR2 SQIVND (reference sequence). Germline trimming cut 5 bases from V and 7 bases from J; bases unmatched to any gene: 13. CDR3: CASSVPQGARWNSPLHF. The CDR3 DNA sequence: TGTGCCAGTAGTGTACCTCAGGGGGCTAGGTGGAATTCACCCCTCCACTTT.

The rearrangement links TRBV5-1 to TRBJ1-1; TRBD1 matches 8 bases. The CDR3 spans 15 residues. The trim removed 4 bases at V and 0 bases at J, leaving 5 bases unmatched. CDR1 SGHRS and CDR2 YFSETQ come from the germline V gene. CDR3 bases: TGCGCCAGCAGCCCTAGACAGGGGCTGAACACTGAAGCTTTCTTT. Translated: CASSPRQGLNTEAFF. Full variable domain (rest looked up from reference TRBV5-1 and TRBJ1-1): KAGVTQTPRYLIKTRGQQVTLSCSPISGHRSVSWYQQTPGQGLQFLFEYFSETQRNKGNFPGRFSGRQFSNSRSEMNVSTLELGDSALYLCASSPRQGLNTEAFFGQGTRLTVV.

The gene calls are TRBV5-6 and TRBJ1-2; possibly TRBD1 for D (5 bases). V lost 3 bases, J lost 6 bases, and 24 bases lay in between. Per the germline V gene, CDR1 is SGHDT and CDR2 is YYEEEE. The CDR3 has 17 residues. The CDR3 DNA sequence: TGTGCCAGCAGCTGGAGGAACATTCGGGGCCGAGGGGATGGCTACACCTTC. This encodes CASSWRNIRGRGDGYTF. Full variable domain (remainder filled in from reference TRBV5-6 and TRBJ1-2): DAGVTQSPTHLIKTRGQQVTLRCSPKSGHDTVSWYQQALGQGPQFIFQYYEEEERQRGNFPDRFSGHQFPNYSSELNVNALLLGDSALYLCASSWRNIRGRGDGYTFGSGTRLTVV.

In this sample, this clone turned up a few times. The chain is built from TRBV6-6 and TRBJ2-2; D perhaps matches TRBD2 (6 bases). The CDR3 has 15 residues. V was pared by 10 bases and J by 0 bases, with 15 bases between. Looked up from germline, CDR1 is MNHNY and CDR2 is SVGAGI (reference sequence). DNA of the CDR3: TGTGCCACCCACCGCGGGGAAACGAACACCGGGGAGCTGTTTTTT. Amino acids: CATHRGETNTGELFF.

The chain couples TRBV30 to TRBJ1-1; D gene uncertain. CDR1 is GTSNPN, CDR2 SVGIG, per germline (reference sequence). The CDR3 runs 13 residues. The germline V and J ends were trimmed by 4 bases and 1 base, with 10 bases remaining between them. CDR3 protein: CAWNARANTEAFF. CDR3 nucleotides: TGTGCCTGGAATGCTAGGGCGAACACTGAAGCTTTCTTT.

This clone was seen a handful of times. The genes are TRBV6-2 or TRBV6-3 and TRBJ2-7; maybe TRBD2 (6 bases). The CDR3 extends over 15 amino acids. V was pared by 4 bases and J by 2 bases, with 15 bases between. Looked up from germline, CDR1 is MNHEY and CDR2 is SVGEGT. CDR3 loop: CASSFLAPQAYEQYF. CDR3 DNA sequence: TGTGCCAGCAGTTTTCTAGCGCCGCAAGCCTACGAGCAGTACTTC.